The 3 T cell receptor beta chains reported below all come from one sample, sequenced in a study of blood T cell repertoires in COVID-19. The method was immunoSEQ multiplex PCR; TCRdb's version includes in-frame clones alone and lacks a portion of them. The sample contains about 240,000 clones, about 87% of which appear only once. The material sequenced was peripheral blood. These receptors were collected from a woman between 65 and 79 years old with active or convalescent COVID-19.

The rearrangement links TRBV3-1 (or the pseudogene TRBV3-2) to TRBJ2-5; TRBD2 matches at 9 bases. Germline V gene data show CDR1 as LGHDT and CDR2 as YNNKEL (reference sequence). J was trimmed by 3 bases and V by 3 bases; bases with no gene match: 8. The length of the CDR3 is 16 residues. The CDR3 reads CASSQQRGAGEETQYF. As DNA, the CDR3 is TGTGCCAGCAGCCAGCAGCGGGGGGCGGGAGAAGAGACCCAGTACTTC.

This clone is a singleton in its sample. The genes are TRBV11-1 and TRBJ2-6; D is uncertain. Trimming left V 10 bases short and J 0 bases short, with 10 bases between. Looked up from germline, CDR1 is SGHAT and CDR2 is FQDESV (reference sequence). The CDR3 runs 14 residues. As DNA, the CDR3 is TGTGCCACCTCCGGTGGCTCTGGGGCCAACGTCCTGACTTTC. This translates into CATSGGSGANVLTF.

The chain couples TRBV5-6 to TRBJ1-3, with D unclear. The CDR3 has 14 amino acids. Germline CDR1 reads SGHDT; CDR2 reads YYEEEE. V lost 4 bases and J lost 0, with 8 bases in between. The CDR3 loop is CASSPEPSGNTIYF. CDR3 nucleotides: TGTGCCAGCAGCCCAGAACCCTCTGGAAACACCATATATTTT.